A selection of T cell receptor beta chains follows, all from one sample in a study of cytotoxic CD8 clonotypes in ibrutinib-treated CLL. Some clones are missing from TCRdb's copy, which holds only in-frame ones; the method was immunoSEQ multiplex PCR. The table has about 120,000 clones, roughly 60% seen once. The sample here was PBMCs, taken after 24 months of ibrutinib treatment. These receptors all stem from a human donor with chronic lymphocytic leukemia. Each CDR3 is given with its conserved first and last residue. D genes are given only for firm matches. The listing skips clone size in some rows; elsewhere it reads once, few, many or a size class.

j_gene | d_gene | abundance | v_gene | len | CDR3aa | CDR3nt
TRBJ1-2 | . | . | TRBV29-1 | 12 | CSAPTGDYGYTF | TGCAGCGCACCGACAGGCGACTATGGCTACACCTTC
TRBJ1-2 | . | few | TRBV4-2 | 15 | CASSQVVGTIYGYTF | TGTGCCAGCAGCCAAGTGGTAGGGACTATCTATGGCTACACCTTC
TRBJ2-1 | TRBD1 | . | TRBV6-4 | 13 | CASSLTGYNEQFF | TGTGCCAGCAGCCTGACAGGGTATAATGAGCAGTTCTTC
TRBJ1-2 | TRBD1 | . | TRBV4-2 | 15 | CASSLTGAVALGYTF | TGTGCCAGCAGCTTAACAGGGGCCGTAGCGCTGGGCTACACCTTC
TRBJ2-5 | TRBD1 | once | TRBV13 | 14 | CASSLGRGLETQYF | TGTGCCAGCAGCTTAGGGAGGGGGCTAGAGACCCAGTACTTC
TRBJ2-1 | . | . | TRBV19 | 15 | CASSITGSRDNEQFF | TGTGCCAGTAGTATAACAGGGTCAAGGGACAATGAGCAGTTCTTC
TRBJ1-2 | TRBD1 | . | TRBV7-2 | 16 | CASSPEPGQAMGGYTF | TGTGCCAGCAGCCCAGAACCGGGACAGGCCATGGGGGGCTACACCTTC
TRBJ1-3 | . | few | TRBV2 | 13 | CASSVRPGNTIYF | TGTGCCAGCAGTGTGCGACCTGGAAACACCATATATTTT
TRBJ1-5 | . | few | TRBV30 | 15 | CAWSGKGLNNQPQHF | TGTGCCTGGAGTGGGAAAGGGCTAAACAATCAGCCCCAGCATTTT
TRBJ2-1 | TRBD2 | . | TRBV13 | 14 | CASTQGAGYNEQFF | TGTGCCAGCACCCAAGGAGCGGGGTACAATGAGCAGTTCTTC
TRBJ1-6 | TRBD1 | . | TRBV7-8 | 17 | CASSALPGGSYNSPLHF | TGTGCCAGCAGCGCACTCCCAGGGGGCTCCTATAATTCACCCCTCCACTTT
TRBJ2-6 | . | . | TRBV27 | 16 | CASSPTGDSGANVLTF | TGTGCCAGCAGTCCGACAGGAGACTCTGGGGCCAACGTCCTGACTTTC
TRBJ1-1 | . | . | TRBV29-1 | 15 | CSVVLHSHMNTEAFF | TGCAGCGTTGTTCTTCACAGTCACATGAACACTGAAGCTTTCTTT
TRBJ1-5 | . | . | TRBV18 | 15 | CASSLIPGGGQPQHF | TGTGCCAGCTCACTAATCCCGGGGGGCGGTCAGCCCCAGCATTTT
TRBJ1-1 | . | . | TRBV19 | 15 | CASSTLRQMNTEAFF | TGTGCCAGTAGTACCCTTCGACAGATGAACACTGAAGCTTTCTTT
TRBJ1-1 | . | . | TRBV4-2 | 18 | CASSQEWQPLNMNTEAFF | TGTGCCAGCAGCCAAGAATGGCAGCCCCTCAATATGAACACTGAAGCTTTCTTT
TRBJ1-6 | . | . | TRBV7-6 | 14 | CASSLVGVNSPLHF | TGTGCCAGCAGCTTAGTGGGGGTGAACTCACCCCTCCACTTT
TRBJ1-2 | . | . | TRBV5-1 | 13 | CASSLNRDYGYTF | TGCGCCAGCAGCTTGAACAGGGACTATGGCTACACCTTC
TRBJ1-1 | TRBD1 | . | TRBV25-1 | 14 | CASSYDRVNTEAFF | TGTGCCAGCAGTTACGACAGGGTGAACACTGAAGCTTTCTTT
TRBJ1-1 | . | . | TRBV5-1 | 17 | CASSLAISPSGDTEAFF | TGCGCCAGCAGCTTGGCAATAAGCCCTTCAGGGGACACTGAAGCTTTCTTT
TRBJ2-3 | TRBD2 | . | TRBV11-3 | 16 | CASSLGLAGGHDPQYF | TGTGCCAGCAGCTTAGGCCTCGCGGGGGGACACGACCCGCAGTATTTT
TRBJ2-2 | . | many | TRBV6-4 | 14 | CASSVGFEAGELFF | TGTGCCAGCAGTGTTGGGTTCGAGGCCGGGGAGCTGTTTTTT
TRBJ2-3 | . | . | TRBV9 | 15 | CASTATGKSTDTQYF | TGTGCCAGCACAGCGACCGGAAAGAGCACAGATACGCAGTATTTT
TRBJ2-4 | . | . | TRBV2 | 12 | CASSEGPEIQYF | TGTGCCAGCAGTGAAGGCCCGGAGATTCAGTACTTC
TRBJ1-6 | . | . | TRBV9 | 17 | CASSVGIAGANNSPLHF | TGTGCCAGCAGCGTAGGTATAGCAGGGGCGAATAATTCACCCCTCCACTTT
TRBJ1-1 | . | . | TRBV30 | 12 | CAWSSVNTEAFF | TGTGCCTGGAGTTCAGTGAACACTGAAGCTTTCTTT
TRBJ1-3 | . | . | TRBV30 | 17 | CAWTSSAKGTPGNTIYF | TGTGCCTGGACCTCCTCGGCCAAGGGGACTCCTGGAAACACCATATATTTT
TRBJ1-6 | TRBD1 | . | TRBV2 | 12 | CASHRDRAPLHF | TGTGCCAGCCACCGGGACAGGGCACCCCTCCACTTT
TRBJ2-6 | . | . | TRBV29-1 | 15 | CSVRGAGSGANVLTF | TGCAGCGTTCGAGGGGCGGGGTCTGGGGCCAACGTCCTGACTTTC
TRBJ1-5 | . | few | TRBV2 | 14 | CASSAAGGGQPQHF | TGTGCCAGCAGTGCTGCGGGGGGGGGTCAGCCCCAGCATTTT
TRBJ1-5 | . | . | TRBV4-1 | 16 | CASSQGGTQGNQPQHF | TGCGCCAGCAGCCAAGGGGGGACGCAGGGCAATCAGCCCCAGCATTTT
TRBJ1-6 | TRBD1 | . | TRBV19 | 13 | CASSTTGVSPLHF | TGTGCCAGTAGTACGACAGGGGTATCACCCCTCCACTTT
TRBJ1-1 | . | . | TRBV5-1 | 15 | CASSLGQDMNTEAFF | TGCGCCAGCAGCTTGGGACAGGACATGAACACTGAAGCTTTCTTT
TRBJ2-3 | TRBD2 | . | TRBV29-1 | 16 | CSVVSGGAIVTDTQYF | TGCAGCGTTGTTAGCGGGGGGGCAATTGTGACAGATACGCAGTATTTT
TRBJ1-2 | TRBD1 | . | TRBV5-4 | 15 | CASSLALGQDYGYTF | TGTGCCAGCAGCTTGGCCTTGGGACAGGATTATGGCTACACCTTC
TRBJ1-1 | TRBD1 | . | TRBV30 | 14 | CAWTPGTGDTEAFF | TGTGCCTGGACCCCGGGTACAGGGGACACTGAAGCTTTCTTT
TRBJ1-5 | . | . | TRBV30 | 14 | CAWGELPSNQPQHF | TGTGCCTGGGGGGAACTTCCAAGCAATCAGCCCCAGCATTTT
TRBJ2-2 | TRBD2 | . | TRBV4-1 | 20 | CASSQDLAGTSVGPTGELFF | TGCGCCAGCAGCCAAGATCTAGCAGGGACTAGCGTTGGCCCTACCGGGGAGCTGTTTTTT
TRBJ2-1 | . | . | TRBV18 | 11 | CASSRGNEQFF | TGTGCCAGCTCACGAGGTAATGAGCAGTTCTTC
TRBJ1-4 | . | . | TRBV2 | 14 | CASSRTANNEKLFF | TGTGCCAGCAGTCGGACAGCCAATAATGAAAAACTGTTTTTT
TRBJ1-1 | . | . | TRBV27 | 15 | CASSPQVSGDTEAFF | TGTGCCAGCAGTCCACAGGTATCAGGGGACACTGAAGCTTTCTTT
TRBJ1-6 | . | . | TRBV6-1 | 14 | CASSEKGSNSPLHF | TGTGCCAGCAGTGAAAAGGGGTCCAATTCACCCCTCCACTTT
TRBJ1-5 | . | . | TRBV2 | 14 | CASRSGGAGQPQHF | TGTGCCAGCCGATCAGGTGGGGCCGGGCAGCCCCAGCATTTT
TRBJ1-3 | . | . | TRBV28 | 15 | CATKTGVNTGNTIYF | TGTGCCACTAAAACGGGGGTAAATACTGGAAACACCATATATTTT
TRBJ1-4 | . | . | TRBV6-5 | 13 | CASGRATNEKLFF | TGTGCCAGCGGGAGAGCAACTAATGAAAAACTGTTTTTT
TRBJ1-4 | . | . | TRBV7-9 | 16 | CASSARDSATNEKLFF | TGTGCCAGCAGCGCCCGGGACTCTGCAACTAATGAAAAACTGTTTTTT
TRBJ1-1 | . | . | TRBV19 | 14 | CASSPRLDNTEAFF | TGTGCCAGTTCCCCTAGACTCGATAACACTGAAGCTTTCTTT
TRBJ2-5 | . | . | TRBV6-6 | 15 | CASSYWRQAQETQYF | TGTGCCAGCAGTTACTGGAGACAGGCCCAAGAGACCCAGTACTTC
TRBJ1-5 | TRBD1 | few | TRBV10-3 | 15 | CAISRDRVGNQPQHF | TGTGCCATCAGCCGTGACAGGGTGGGAAATCAGCCCCAGCATTTT
TRBJ2-7 | TRBD1 | . | TRBV2 | 13 | CASSDDRDHEQYF | TGTGCCAGCAGTGATGACAGGGACCACGAGCAGTACTTC
TRBJ1-3 | . | . | TRBV6-1 | 14 | CASRASFSGNTIYF | TGTGCCAGCAGGGCAAGTTTCTCTGGAAACACCATATATTTT
TRBJ2-7 | TRBD1 | . | TRBV6-1 | 14 | CASSLRGQVVDQYF | TGTGCCAGCAGTCTCCGAGGACAGGTGGTCGACCAGTACTTC
TRBJ2-3 | . | . | TRBV5-5 | 16 | CASSLISGSSTDTQYF | TGTGCCAGCAGCTTGATTAGCGGATCTAGCACAGATACGCAGTATTTT
TRBJ1-2 | . | . | TRBV28 | 13 | CASCLTHNYGYTF | TGTGCCAGCTGTTTGACGCACAACTATGGCTACACCTTC
TRBJ2-2 | TRBD2 | . | TRBV11-3 | 15 | CASSPRLADTGELFF | TGTGCCAGCAGCCCACGACTAGCGGACACCGGGGAGCTGTTTTTT
TRBJ1-5 | TRBD1 | . | TRBV7-9 | 16 | CASSWGEGGAEQPQHF | TGTGCCAGCAGCTGGGGGGAAGGGGGCGCGGAGCAGCCCCAGCATTTT
TRBJ1-4 | TRBD1 | few | TRBV11-3 | 15 | CASSLAGTVNEKLFF | TGTGCCAGCAGCTTAGCGGGGACAGTTAATGAAAAACTGTTTTTT
TRBJ2-7 | TRBD1 | . | TRBV5-1 | 13 | CASRRTGSYEQYF | TGCGCCAGCAGACGGACAGGGTCCTACGAGCAGTACTTC
TRBJ1-6 | . | . | TRBV6-1 | 16 | CASSEYGYLGNSPLHF | TGTGCCAGCAGTGAATATGGGTATTTGGGGAATTCACCCCTCCACTTT
TRBJ2-5 | . | few | TRBV5-6 | 12 | CASGNLQETQYF | TGTGCCAGCGGAAATTTGCAAGAGACCCAGTACTTC